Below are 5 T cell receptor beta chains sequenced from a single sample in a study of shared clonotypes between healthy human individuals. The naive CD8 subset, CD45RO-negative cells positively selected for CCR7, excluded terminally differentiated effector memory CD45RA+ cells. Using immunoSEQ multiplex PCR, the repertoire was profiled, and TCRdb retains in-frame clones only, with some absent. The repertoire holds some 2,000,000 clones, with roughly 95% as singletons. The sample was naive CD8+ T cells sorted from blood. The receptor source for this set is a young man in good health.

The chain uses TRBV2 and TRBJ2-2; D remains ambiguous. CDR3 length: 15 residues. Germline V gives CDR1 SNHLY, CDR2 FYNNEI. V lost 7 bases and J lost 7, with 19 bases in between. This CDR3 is CASTRSAVPGGELFF. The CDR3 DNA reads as TGTGCCAGCACCAGAAGCGCGGTCCCTGGCGGGGAGCTGTTTTTT.

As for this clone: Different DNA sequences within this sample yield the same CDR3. CDR3 bases: TGTGCCAGCTCACCTAAGAACACTGAAGCTTTCTTT. Translated, it gives CASSPKNTEAFF. The chain combines TRBV18 with TRBJ1-1; D gene unclear. The V gene lost 3 bases and the J gene lost 1 base, with 3 bases spanning the gap. The germline CDR1 and CDR2 sequences are KGHSH and LQKENI. The CDR3 runs to 12 residues.

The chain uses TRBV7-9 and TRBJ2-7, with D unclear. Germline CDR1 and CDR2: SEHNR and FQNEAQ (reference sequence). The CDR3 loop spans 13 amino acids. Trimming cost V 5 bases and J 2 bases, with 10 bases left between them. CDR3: CASSGAGTYEQYF. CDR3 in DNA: TGTGCCAGCAGCGGTGCCGGAACCTACGAGCAGTACTTC.

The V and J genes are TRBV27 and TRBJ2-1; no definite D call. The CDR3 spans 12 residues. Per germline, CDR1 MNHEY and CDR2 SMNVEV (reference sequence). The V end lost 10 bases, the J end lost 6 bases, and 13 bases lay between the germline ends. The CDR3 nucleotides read TGTGCCACCTCGATTTTGGGCAATGAGCAGTTCTTC. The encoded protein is CATSILGNEQFF.

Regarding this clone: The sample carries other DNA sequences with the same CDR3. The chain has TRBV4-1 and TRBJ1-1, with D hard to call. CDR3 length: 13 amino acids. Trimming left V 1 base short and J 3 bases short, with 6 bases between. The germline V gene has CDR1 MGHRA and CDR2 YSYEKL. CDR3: CASSQVLDTEAFF. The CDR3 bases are TGCGCCAGCAGCCAAGTTTTGGACACTGAAGCTTTCTTT.